This T cell receptor beta chain is from a study of cytomegalovirus exposure and HLA in healthy donors (TCRdb year 2017). A note on the overall study: An earlier analysis of approximately 550 of the donors reported about 250 Gb of sequence data and approximately 110 million unique TCR beta sequences from about 200 million T cells. Approximately 300 gigabases of sequencing data and around 85 million unique TCR sequences made up an early release that covered approximately 700 HLA-typed donors. The genetic ancestry cluster associated with self-reported Caucasian donors included 81% of the roughly 390 genotyped donors. The study aimed to test whether signatures of past pathogen exposure could be identified by cataloging public T cell receptors. The study used immunosequencing to profile the T cell repertoires of under 700 subjects and linked those repertoires to cytomegalovirus serostatus. Besides the first cohort of hundreds of subjects, a separate validation cohort made up of 120 different subjects was used. The study combined high-throughput TCR immunosequencing, statistical association of individual TCRs with disease status, and machine learning to predict cytomegalovirus infection status. In a later analysis, previously published TCR beta repertoires from more than 500 donors were re-analyzed and high-resolution HLA genotyping was added so that TCR occurrence patterns could be studied. In the later analysis, no new phenotypic data were used to find candidate immune exposures; instead, reliance was placed on TCR beta sequences and their occurrence across donors. To decide whether each TCR beta V gene segment behaved as functional or pseudogenic, an earlier analysis of approximately 590 of the donors relied on high-throughput TCR beta sequencing. Donor age, sex, ethnicity and CMV serostatus were compiled together with the repertoire data. Genome-wide SNP genotypes for about 65% of the 666 donors were used in a later genetic analysis, which treated that subset as a discovery cohort. Every repertoire in the discovery cohort had been generated on one and the same sequencing platform. Both class I and class II loci were covered by HLA typing, at four-digit resolution. The number of typed donors differed by locus: 629-630 for A, B, C, DRB1 and DQB1; approximately 530 for DQA1; roughly 600 for DPA1; and approximately 450 for DPB1. Four or five DR-DQ haplotypes were handled as single units for association and clustering because linkage in the cohort was strong. Among around 400 genotyped donors of the cohort, an average of roughly 240,000 unique TCR beta nucleotide sequences were sequenced per donor, around a sixth of them non-productive.

Points the paper makes about the study in general: A later genetic analysis associated a missense DCLRE1C variant with V-gene and J-gene trimming of TCR beta chains, and an independent cohort replicated the association. The classifier was reported to diagnose cytomegalovirus status with high specificity and sensitivity in both the original and validation cohorts. Roughly 17 rarely observed V segments, including chromosome 9 orphons, were excluded from the earlier analysis of about 600 of the donors because counts were too low. Compared with the roughly 700-donor mean, donors in an Asian-associated ancestry cluster had fewer N-insertions in productive TCRs, according to a later genetic analysis. CMV serostatus was the only immune exposure information available for the cohort. Correlated functional status among segregating V segments might be attributable to linkage disequilibrium, but an unknown experimental factor could not be ruled out. Specific HLA alleles were associated with 18,000 or so TCR beta sequences at a false discovery rate of 0.05 in a later analysis. Roughly uniform sequencing depth across donors was assumed in presence/absence analyses, although this assumption may not hold. When HLA alleles, especially DR and DQ, strongly co-occurred, TCR associations were difficult to assign to individual alleles. In the study, about 150 TCR beta chains were listed as associated with cytomegalovirus. A later analysis found that most CMV-associated TCR beta chains appeared HLA-restricted, with HLA associations seemingly driven largely by CMV exposure. Across donors, most TCR sequences were observed very rarely, whereas some public TCRs were present in many individuals. A further reported finding was that TCR beta sequences accurately predicted the HLA-A and HLA-B alleles for most subjects in the first cohort. Several of the top co-occurrence clusters appeared to be linked to parvovirus B19, influenza, CMV and Epstein-Barr virus, according to a later analysis. Because some donors lacked HLA typing at each locus, the association tests relied only on the typed subset. According to the authors, the approach could potentially be generalized to other disease states and immunological phenotypes. Because the 87-base-pair reads could not distinguish some IMGT-functional V segments, including TRBV6-2 and TRBV6-3, those segments were excluded. An earlier analysis of approximately 530 of the donors showed that most TCR beta V segments appeared in productive rearrangements either about 87% or about 30% of the time, which broadly matched IMGT annotations. Only TCR beta chains were sequenced in this cohort, and the absence of alpha or paired-chain data limited detectable features. A cluster of highly shared sequence variants was judged likely to represent a technical artifact of the sequencing pipeline. In vitro tests confirmed that three of the cytomegalovirus-associated TCR beta chains recognize cytomegalovirus antigens. In a later analysis, the rate of TCR association differed among HLA loci, with DRB1 alleles having the most associated TCRs and HLA-C alleles having the fewest. A later analysis found that HLA-associated TCR beta chains were more clonally expanded and had lower generation probabilities than equally common non-associated chains.

The cohort was made up of 500 to 800 healthy bone marrow donors. Cohort members were all nominally healthy when sampled, although unrecorded immune exposures were likely present. The donor was CMV seronegative and belonged to the group of 350 or so seronegative cohort members. A peripheral blood sample was collected from each donor, and TCR beta sequencing was performed on peripheral blood mononuclear cells. The Qiagen DNeasy Blood Extraction Kit was used to extract genomic DNA from the blood cell samples. The library was prepared using the immunoSEQ multiplex PCR assay. For the multiplex PCR, a mixture combining 60 forward primers for TCR Vbeta segments and 13 reverse primers for TCR Jbeta segments was used. Amplification of the CDR3 region of rearranged TCR beta genes was performed with a multiplex PCR assay on genomic DNA. The amplified TCR beta libraries were sequenced on the Illumina HiSeq System as 87-base-pair reads. The paper's processing steps were these. A later analysis counted 65 million to 90 million unique TCR beta chains across the 550 to 800 repertoires, and some 12 million of these chains were shared by at least two donors. To remove PCR and sequencing errors, raw reads were error-corrected and collapsed into unique sequences using a nearest-neighbor algorithm that merged closely related sequences. Alignment of CDR3 sequences to IMGT reference sequences was used to assign V, D and J gene segments. Each retained sequence needed at least a six-nucleotide match to both a V gene segment and a J gene segment. Rearrangements were classified as productive when the CDR3 lacked stop codons and remained in frame with V and J, and all other rearrangements were classified as non-productive. Following IMGT convention, CDR3 was defined as the stretch from the second conserved V-encoded cysteine up to the conserved J-encoded phenylalanine. Sequences without an unambiguous match to a single V gene segment were excluded from the earlier analysis of a few hundred of the donors. An earlier analysis of 587 of the donors classified V segments as functional when productive rearrangements were above 56.7% and as segregating when the standard deviation between donors was above 5%. A statistical classification framework was built for diagnosing cytomegalovirus status from the catalog of TCR beta chain sequences. In a later analysis, V and J genes were assigned by comparing TCR nucleotide sequences against IMGT/GENE-DB human TR gene sequences. A later analysis assigned CDR3 sequences and most-parsimonious VDJ recombination scenarios with the TCRdist pipeline. A later analysis defined each TCR beta chain by its CDR3 amino acid sequence plus V-gene family, and excluded reads lacking a unique V-gene family. In a later analysis, around 650 highly shared, low-generation-probability nucleotide sequences were removed to address suspected cross-contamination and a sequencing artifact. For each public chain, a later analysis derived a clonal expansion index from normalized ranks of inferred template counts within each repertoire. A later analysis computed generation probabilities with a VDJ recombination model fitted to out-of-frame rearrangements, and checked the results against IGoR. In a later analysis, hypergeometric tests were used to score TCR-TCR, TCR-HLA and TCR-CMV co-occurrence, with a repertoire-size bias correction applied to TCR pairs. To estimate false discovery rates, a later analysis permuted the HLA or CMV assignments 20 times. In a later analysis, co-occurring TCRs were grouped with DBSCAN, and TCRdist sequence similarity was added when clustering was performed within HLA-allele-positive subsets. For co-occurrence clustering, repertoires with fewer than 30,000 or more than 120,000 public chains were excluded, along with about five repertoires with anomalous nucleotide sharing. What TCRdb holds here is the immuneACCESS table cut down to in-frame rearrangements. Part of the clones is not present; checked against another copy, under half of the missing clones reflect an unresolved V gene, and the others are unexplained. The V and J calls and clone size were taken over from that table, and D and trimming were inferred from the DNA. This sample gives about 140,000 clones in total; around four fifths of them show up just once. The ten most abundant clones make up under 2% of the sample.

This clone has only one observation. Its antigen target is currently unknown. Base qualities are not at hand, and no much larger clone is one base apart. The CDR3 holds 18 amino acids from the cysteine to the phenylalanine. Only the CDR3 DNA stays, 54 bases, in frame from base 1. Trimming removed 4 bases from V and 0 bases from J, leaving 21 bases between the germline ends. The germline V gene encodes CDR1 LGHNA and CDR2 YSLEER. Sequences were obtained from PBMCs. The receptor was isolated from a woman in her thirties or forties in good health and CMV-seronegative. The receptor chain draws on TRBV4-3 and TRBJ2-5; TRBD1 is a weak D gene call, 5 bases matching. The CDR3 protein sequence reads: CASSPETVTSENQETQYF. The DNA reads as follows: TGCGCCAGCAGCCCAGAGACAGTGACTTCGGAGAACCAAGAGACCCAGTACTTC.